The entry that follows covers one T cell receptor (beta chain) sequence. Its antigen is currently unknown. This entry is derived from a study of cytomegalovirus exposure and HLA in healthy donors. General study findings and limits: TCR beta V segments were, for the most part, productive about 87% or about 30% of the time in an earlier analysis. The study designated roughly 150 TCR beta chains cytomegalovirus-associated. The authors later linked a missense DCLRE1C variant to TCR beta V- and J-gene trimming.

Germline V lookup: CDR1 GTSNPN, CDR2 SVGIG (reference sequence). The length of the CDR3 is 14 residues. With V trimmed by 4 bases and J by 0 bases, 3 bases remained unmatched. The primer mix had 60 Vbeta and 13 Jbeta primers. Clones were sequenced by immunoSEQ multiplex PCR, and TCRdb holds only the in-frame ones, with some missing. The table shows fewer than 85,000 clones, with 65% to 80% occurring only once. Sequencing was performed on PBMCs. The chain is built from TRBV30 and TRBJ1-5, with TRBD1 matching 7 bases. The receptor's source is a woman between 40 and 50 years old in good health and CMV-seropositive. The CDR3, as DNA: TGTGCCTGGACGACAGGGAATAGCAATCAGCCCCAGCATTTT. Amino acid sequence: CAWTTGNSNQPQHF.